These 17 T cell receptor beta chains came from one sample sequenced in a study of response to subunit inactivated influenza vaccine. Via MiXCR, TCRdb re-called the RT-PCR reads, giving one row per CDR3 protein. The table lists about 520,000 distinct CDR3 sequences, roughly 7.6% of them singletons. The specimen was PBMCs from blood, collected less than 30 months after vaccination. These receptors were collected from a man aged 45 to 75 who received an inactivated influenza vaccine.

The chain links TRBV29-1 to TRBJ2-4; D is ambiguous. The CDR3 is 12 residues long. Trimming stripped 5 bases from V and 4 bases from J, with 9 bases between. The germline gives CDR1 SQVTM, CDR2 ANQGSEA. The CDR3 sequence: CSVSVGKNIQYF. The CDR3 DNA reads TGCAGCGTTTCCGTGGGGAAAAACATTCAGTACTTC. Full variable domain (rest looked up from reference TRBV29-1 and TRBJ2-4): SAVISQKPSRDICQRGTSLTIQCQVDSQVTMMFWYRQQPGQSLTLIATANQGSEATYESGFVIDKFPISRPNLTFSTLTVSNMSPEDSSIYLCSVSVGKNIQYFGAGTRLSVL.

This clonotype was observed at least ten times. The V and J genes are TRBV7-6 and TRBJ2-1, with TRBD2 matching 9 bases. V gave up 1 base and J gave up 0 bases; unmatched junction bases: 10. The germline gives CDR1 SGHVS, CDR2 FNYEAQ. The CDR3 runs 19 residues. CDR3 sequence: CASSLGRFLAGNSYNEQFF. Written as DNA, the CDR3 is TGTGCCAGCAGCTTAGGGAGGTTTCTAGCGGGAAACTCCTACAATGAGCAGTTCTTC.

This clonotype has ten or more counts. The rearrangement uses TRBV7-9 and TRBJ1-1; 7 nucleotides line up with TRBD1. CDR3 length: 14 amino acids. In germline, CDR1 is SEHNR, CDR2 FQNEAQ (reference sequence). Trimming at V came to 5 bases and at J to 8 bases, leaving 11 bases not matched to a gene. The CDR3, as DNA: TGTGCCAGCAGCAAAAACCAGGGGGGGAGCGAAGCTTTCTTT. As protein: CASSKNQGGSEAFF.

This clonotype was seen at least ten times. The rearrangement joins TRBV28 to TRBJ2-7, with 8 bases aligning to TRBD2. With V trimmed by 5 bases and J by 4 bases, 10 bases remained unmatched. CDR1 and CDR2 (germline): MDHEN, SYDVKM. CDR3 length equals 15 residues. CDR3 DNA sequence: TGTGCCAGCAGTAACCCCAGCGGGAGTTTGTACGAGCAGTACTTC. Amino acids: CASSNPSGSLYEQYF.

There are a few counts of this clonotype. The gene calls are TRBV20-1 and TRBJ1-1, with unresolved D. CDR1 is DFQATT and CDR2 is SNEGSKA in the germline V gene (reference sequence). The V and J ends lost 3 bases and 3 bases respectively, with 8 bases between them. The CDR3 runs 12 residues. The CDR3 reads CSASRGDTEAFF. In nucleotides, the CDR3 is TGCAGTGCTAGTCGAGGAGACACTGAAGCTTTCTTT.

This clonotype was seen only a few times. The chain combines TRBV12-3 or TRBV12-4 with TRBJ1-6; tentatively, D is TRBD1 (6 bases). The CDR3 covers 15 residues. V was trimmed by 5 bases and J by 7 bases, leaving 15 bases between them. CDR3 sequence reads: CASSLVDRSNSPLHF. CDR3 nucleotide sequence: TGTGCCAGCAGTCTGGTAGACAGGAGCAATTCACCCCTCCACTTT.

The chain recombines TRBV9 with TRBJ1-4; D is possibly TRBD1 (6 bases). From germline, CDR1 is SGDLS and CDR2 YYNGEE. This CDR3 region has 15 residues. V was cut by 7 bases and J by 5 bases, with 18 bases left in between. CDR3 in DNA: TGTGCCAGCTCTTCTAGGGGCAGGGGAAATGAAAAACTGTTTTTT. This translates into CASSSRGRGNEKLFF.

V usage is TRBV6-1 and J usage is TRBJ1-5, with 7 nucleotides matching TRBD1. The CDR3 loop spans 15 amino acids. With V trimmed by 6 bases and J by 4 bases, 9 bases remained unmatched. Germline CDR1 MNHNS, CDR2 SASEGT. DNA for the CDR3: TGTGCCAGCAGGCCCAGGGGGAGTGGAAATCAGCCCCAGCATTTT. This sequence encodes CASRPRGSGNQPQHF.

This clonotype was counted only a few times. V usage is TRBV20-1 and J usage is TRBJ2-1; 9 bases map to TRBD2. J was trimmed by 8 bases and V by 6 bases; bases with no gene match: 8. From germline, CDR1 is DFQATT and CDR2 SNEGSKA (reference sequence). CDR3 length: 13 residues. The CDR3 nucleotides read TGCAGTGCCCCGACTAGCGGTCGGGATGAGCAGTTCTTC. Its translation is CSAPTSGRDEQFF.

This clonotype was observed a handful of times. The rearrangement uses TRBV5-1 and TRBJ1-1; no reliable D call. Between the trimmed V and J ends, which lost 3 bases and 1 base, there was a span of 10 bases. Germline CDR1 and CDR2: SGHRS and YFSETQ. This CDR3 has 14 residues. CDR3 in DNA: TGCGCCAGCAGCTACCAAGATAGGAACACTGAAGCTTTCTTT. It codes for CASSYQDRNTEAFF.

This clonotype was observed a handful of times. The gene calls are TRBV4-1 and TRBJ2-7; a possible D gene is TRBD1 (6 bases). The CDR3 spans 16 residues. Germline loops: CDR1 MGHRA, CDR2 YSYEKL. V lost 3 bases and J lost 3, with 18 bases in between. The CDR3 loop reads CASSHSMRGQVYEQYF. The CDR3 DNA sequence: TGCGCCAGCAGCCATTCGATGAGGGGACAAGTCTACGAGCAGTACTTC.

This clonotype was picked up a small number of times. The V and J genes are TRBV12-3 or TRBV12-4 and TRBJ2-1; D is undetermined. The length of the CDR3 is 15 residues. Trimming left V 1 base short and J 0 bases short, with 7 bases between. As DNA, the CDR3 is TGTGCCAGCAGTTTAGAGGATGGCTCCTACAATGAGCAGTTCTTC. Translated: CASSLEDGSYNEQFF.

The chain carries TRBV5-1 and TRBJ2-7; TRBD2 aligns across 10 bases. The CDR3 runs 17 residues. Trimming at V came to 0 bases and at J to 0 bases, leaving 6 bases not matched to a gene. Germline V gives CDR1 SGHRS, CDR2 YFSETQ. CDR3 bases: TGCGCCAGCAGCTTGGGCCTAGCGGGGGCGAACTCCTACGAGCAGTACTTC. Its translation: CASSLGLAGANSYEQYF.

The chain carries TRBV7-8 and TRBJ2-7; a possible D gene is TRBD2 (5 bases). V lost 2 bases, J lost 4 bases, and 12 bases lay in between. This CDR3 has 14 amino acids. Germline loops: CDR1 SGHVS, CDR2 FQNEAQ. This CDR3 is CASSLFGETYEQYF. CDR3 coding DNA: TGTGCCAGCAGCTTATTCGGGGAAACTTACGAGCAGTACTTC.

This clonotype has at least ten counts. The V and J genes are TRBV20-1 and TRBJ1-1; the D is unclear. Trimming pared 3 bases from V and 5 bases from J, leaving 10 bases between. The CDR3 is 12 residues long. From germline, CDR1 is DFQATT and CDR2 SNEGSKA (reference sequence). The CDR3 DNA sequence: TGCAGTGCTAGCCGAACGGTGACTGAAGCTTTCTTT. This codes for CSASRTVTEAFF.

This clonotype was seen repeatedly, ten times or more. The CDR3 loop is CSASLEGSINGIQYF. For the CDR3, the DNA is TGCAGTGCCTCCCTAGAGGGTTCGATTAACGGCATTCAGTACTTC. J is TRBJ2-4 and V is TRBV20-1, with D possibly being TRBD2 (5 bases). Trimming removed 6 bases at V and 9 bases at J, with 24 bases between. Germline loops: CDR1 DFQATT, CDR2 SNEGSKA (reference sequence). The CDR3 runs to 15 residues.

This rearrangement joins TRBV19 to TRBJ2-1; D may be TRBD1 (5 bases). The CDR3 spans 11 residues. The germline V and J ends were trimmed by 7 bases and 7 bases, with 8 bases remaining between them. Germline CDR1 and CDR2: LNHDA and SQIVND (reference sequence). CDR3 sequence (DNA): TGTGCCAGTATGGGGCTTAATGAGCAGTTCTTC. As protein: CASMGLNEQFF.